Below are 15 T cell receptor beta chains sequenced from a single sample in a study of T-cell memory formation after mild COVID-19. TCRdb called the 5' RACE reads again in MiXCR, with one record for every CDR3 protein. The repertoire holds around 400,000 distinct CDR3 sequences, with roughly 26% as singletons. The sequencing input was PBMCs or a T cell subset sorted from them (not recorded which). These receptors all come from an adult woman who had mild COVID-19 (a few samples of this study predate the infection). Cell type and time point are not known.

This clonotype showed up just a few times. The chain has TRBV18 and TRBJ2-1, with TRBD1 matching over 7 bases. J was trimmed by 3 bases and V by 4 bases; bases with no gene match: 0. The germline V gene encodes CDR1 KGHSH and CDR2 LQKENI. This CDR3 has 13 amino acids. The CDR3 DNA reads TGTGCCAGCTCACGGGACAGCTACAATGAGCAGTTCTTC. Translating gives CASSRDSYNEQFF.

J is TRBJ2-7 and V is TRBV4-2; 9 bases are shared with TRBD1. V trimming: 3 bases; J trimming: 3 bases; junction bases outside the gene matches: 9. Germline CDR1 is LGHNA and CDR2 is YNFKEQ. The CDR3 sequence is 16 residues long. The CDR3 loop reads CASSHAGTGSSYEQYF. CDR3 nucleotide sequence: TGTGCCAGCAGCCACGCTGGGACAGGGTCAAGCTACGAGCAGTACTTC.

This chain joins TRBV2 and TRBJ2-5; perhaps D is TRBD1 or TRBD2 (6 bases each). V was trimmed by 6 bases and J by 5 bases, leaving 19 bases between them. Germline-derived CDR1 and CDR2 are SNHLY and FYNNEI. CDR3 length equals 15 residues. CDR3 in amino acids: CASSQAGAGLETQYF. In DNA form, the CDR3 reads TGTGCCAGCAGCCAAGCAGGGGCGGGATTGGAGACCCAGTACTTC.

This sequence joins TRBV7-2 and TRBJ2-2; a weak D match, TRBD1 (5 bases). The V end lost 2 bases, the J end lost 6 bases, and 13 bases lay between the germline ends. The CDR3 covers 15 residues. Per the germline V gene, CDR1 is SGHTA and CDR2 is FQGNSA. The CDR3 reads CASSLQAVGPGELFF. In nucleotides, the CDR3 is TGTGCCAGCAGCTTACAGGCTGTGGGGCCCGGGGAGCTGTTTTTT.

The chain combines TRBV7-3 with TRBJ2-3; D gene ambiguous. The CDR3 spans 14 residues. The germline V and J ends were trimmed by 1 base and 6 bases, with 11 bases remaining between them. Per the germline V gene, CDR1 is SGHTA and CDR2 is FQGTGA. The DNA for the CDR3 is TGTGCCAGCAGCTTAAGTAGGGTTGAGGATACGCAGTATTTT. Protein sequence: CASSLSRVEDTQYF.

The table lists this clonotype with a few counts. V usage is TRBV20-1 and J usage is TRBJ2-2; 10 nucleotides agree with TRBD1. There are 15 residues in the CDR3. V lost 2 bases to trimming and J lost 7 bases; unmatched junction nucleotides: 7. The germline V gene encodes CDR1 DFQATT and CDR2 SNEGSKA (reference sequence). CDR3: CSARMTGGAGGELFF. CDR3 nucleotides: TGCAGTGCTAGAATGACAGGGGGCGCCGGCGGGGAGCTGTTTTTT.

The rearrangement joins TRBV7-6 to TRBJ2-3; TRBD2 matches 12 bases. CDR3 length: 17 amino acids. The germline CDR1 and CDR2 sequences are SGHVS and FNYEAQ. Trimming took 5 bases from V and 2 from J; bases not matched to a gene: 8. DNA of the CDR3: TGTGCCAGCAGCATTCGACTAGCGGGGGCGCCCACAGATACGCAGTATTTT. Amino acids: CASSIRLAGAPTDTQYF.

This rearrangement joins TRBV4-3 to TRBJ2-3, with D tentatively TRBD1 (5 bases). Germline CDR1 LGHNA, CDR2 YSLEER. The CDR3 extends over 15 amino acids. V lost 0 bases and J 2 bases, leaving 9 bases between the germline ends. The CDR3: CASSQDWGPTDTQYF. Here the CDR3 DNA reads TGCGCCAGCAGCCAAGATTGGGGCCCCACAGATACGCAGTATTTT.

The gene calls are TRBV18 and TRBJ1-2; D possibly corresponds to TRBD1 (5 bases). The CDR3 is made up of 15 amino acids. Trimming took 2 bases from V and 2 from J, leaving 12 bases between them. Germline V gene sequence: CDR1 KGHSH, CDR2 LQKENI. CDR3 nucleotide sequence: TGTGCCAGCTCACCAGGACCCAGGGAAAACTATGGCTACACCTTC. Translated: CASSPGPRENYGYTF.

This clonotype came up a few times. One end of the junction is discordant with germline, which a read error may explain. The chain employs TRBV28 and TRBJ2-1; no clear D. Germline values: CDR1 MDHEN, CDR2 SYDVKM. The CDR3 consists of 10 residues. The CDR3 DNA follows: TGTGCCAGCAACCACAATGAGCAGTGCTTC. It specifies CASNHNEQCF.

Only a few counts were recorded for this clonotype. This sequence joins TRBV2 and TRBJ2-7, with 11 bases that match TRBD1. The J segment lost 3 bases and the V segment lost 8 bases, leaving 12 bases of the junction unmatched. Germline V CDR1 and CDR2: SNHLY, FYNNEI. CDR3 length: 16 amino acids. The CDR3 is CASLDRGPNLDYEQYF. CDR3 nucleotide sequence: TGTGCCAGCCTGGACAGGGGGCCCAACTTGGACTACGAGCAGTACTTC.

V usage is TRBV19 and J usage is TRBJ1-1, with D hard to call. Between the trimmed V and J ends, which lost 6 bases and 2 bases, there was a span of 16 bases. Germline assignment: CDR1 LNHDA and CDR2 SQIVND (reference sequence). This CDR3 is 15 amino acids long. The CDR3 region has the DNA TGTGCCAGTAGCAACGAGAGAGTCATAAACACTGAAGCTTTCTTT. Amino acid sequence: CASSNERVINTEAFF.

The chain recombines TRBV3-1 with TRBJ1-1, with D tentatively TRBD1 (5 bases). In germline, CDR1 is LGHDT, CDR2 YNNKEL (reference sequence). V lost 0 bases to trimming and J lost 3 bases, with 14 bases between them. The CDR3 has 16 residues. The CDR3 spells CASSQDSGGRDTEAFF. Here the CDR3 DNA reads TGTGCCAGCAGCCAAGATTCTGGGGGAAGGGACACTGAAGCTTTCTTT.

This clonotype was found a few times. The chain uses TRBV30 and TRBJ2-7; D is uncertain. The CDR3 spans 11 residues. V lost 4 bases and J 2 bases, leaving 6 bases between the germline ends. From germline, CDR1 is GTSNPN and CDR2 SVGIG (reference sequence). In nucleotides, the CDR3 is TGTGCCTGGATTGACACCTACGAGCAGTACTTC. Amino acid sequence: CAWIDTYEQYF.

As concerns this clonotype: It may be a read error: a sequence one base away is much more abundant. CDR3 loop: CASSWGQGNYGYTF. CDR3 coding DNA: TGTGCCAGCAGCTGGGGACAGGGGAACTATGGCTACACCTTC. The chain uses TRBV6-5 and TRBJ1-2; 10 nucleotides align to TRBD1. V trimming: 6 bases; J trimming: 2 bases; junction bases outside the gene matches: 3. Per germline, CDR1 MNHEY and CDR2 SVGAGI. The CDR3 consists of 14 residues.